What follows are 31 T cell receptor beta chains derived from one specimen sequenced in a study of beta chain features in type 1 diabetes. No antigens are known for them. Findings and caveats of the study: Moderate yet significant TCRB CDR3 shortening was seen in Type 1 diabetes patients in all four CD4+ subsets.

Expressed TCRB transcripts were sequenced, since all the RNA that had been isolated was reverse transcribed. The protocol was immunoSEQ multiplex PCR, while the TCRdb copy is restricted to in-frame clones and leaves out a portion. This table holds under 300,000 clones, about 23% found once. The specimen was naive CD4+ T cells from blood. These receptors originate from a woman aged 30 to 39 with type 1 diabetes.

The chain combines TRBV18 with TRBJ1-4; D is ambiguous. V was trimmed by 6 bases and J by 3 bases, leaving 14 bases between them. The CDR3 runs to 15 residues. Germline-derived CDR1 and CDR2 are KGHSH and LQKENI. CDR3 sequence (DNA): TGTGCCAGCTCGCCAACGGGTTTGGCTAATGAAAAACTGTTTTTT. Translated: CASSPTGLANEKLFF.

This chain joins TRBV6-5 and TRBJ1-2, with 9 bases that match TRBD1. The ends lost 2 bases at V and 8 bases at J; junction bases unmatched: 9. Germline V gene lookup returns CDR1 MNHEY and CDR2 SVGAGI. CDR3 length equals 15 residues. The CDR3: CASSYHGQGREGYTF. The CDR3 DNA reads TGTGCCAGCAGTTACCACGGACAGGGGAGGGAAGGCTACACCTTC.

The CDR3 nucleotides read TGTGCCAGCAGGGCGCGGGCTGGGGCCAACGTCCTGACTTTC. Its protein product is CASRARAGANVLTF. The J gene is TRBJ2-6, the V gene TRBV2; D is perhaps TRBD2 (5 bases). This CDR3 is built from 14 residues. Germline V lookup: CDR1 SNHLY, CDR2 FYNNEI. V lost 6 bases, J lost 2 bases, and 8 bases lay in between.

This clone was found a few times. The chain recombines TRBV7-3 with TRBJ2-1; D uncertain. Germline CDR1 and CDR2: SGHTA and FQGTGA. The CDR3 loop spans 15 amino acids. V shed 5 bases and J shed 0 bases, with 11 bases lying between them. The CDR3 nucleotides read TGTGCCAGCAGCGCCTCTGGTAGCTCCTACAATGAGCAGTTCTTC. This codes for CASSASGSSYNEQFF.

In its sample, this clone was seen a few times. The J gene is TRBJ1-1, the V gene TRBV5-1; TRBD1 might be the D (5 bases). The CDR3 covers 14 residues. Germline V CDR1 and CDR2: SGHRS, YFSETQ. The germline V and J ends were trimmed by 4 bases and 9 bases, with 19 bases remaining between them. The CDR3 region is CASSIDSGADKAFF. CDR3 bases: TGCGCCAGCAGCATCGACTCTGGGGCAGACAAAGCTTTCTTT.

The rearrangement joins TRBV29-1 to TRBJ2-3; 8 bases fit TRBD1. CDR3 length: 13 amino acids. The germline V gene has CDR1 SQVTM and CDR2 ANQGSEA. The ends lost 1 base at V and 5 bases at J; junction bases unmatched: 2. CDR3 in amino acids: CSVEGDRGDTQYF. The CDR3, as DNA: TGCAGCGTTGAAGGCGACAGGGGAGATACGCAGTATTTT.

This clone was observed a few times. The gene calls are TRBV28 and TRBJ1-5, with D maybe TRBD1 (5 bases). V dropped 7 bases and J dropped 7 bases, with 14 bases sitting between them. This CDR3 region has 13 residues. The germline gives CDR1 MDHEN, CDR2 SYDVKM. The CDR3 sequence: CASISGILQPQHF. Written as DNA, the CDR3 is TGTGCCAGCATTTCAGGGATATTGCAGCCCCAGCATTTT.

The V and J genes are TRBV5-6 and TRBJ2-7; unclear D gene. Trimming removed 1 base at V and 7 bases at J, with 6 bases between. The CDR3 is made up of 11 amino acids. Looked up from germline, CDR1 is SGHDT and CDR2 is YYEEEE. DNA of the CDR3: TGTGCCAGCAGCTTGCAAGCGGAGCAGTACTTC. Translating gives CASSLQAEQYF.

This clone was seen a handful of times. The chain uses TRBV4-2 and TRBJ2-1; TRBD1 is a possible D gene (5 bases). In germline, CDR1 is LGHNA, CDR2 YNFKEQ. Trimming took off 3 bases at V and 5 bases at J, with 11 bases between the two ends. The CDR3 is 14 residues long. The CDR3 nucleotides are TGTGCCAGCAGCCAGACGACAGTGGACAATGAGCAGTTCTTC. Amino acids: CASSQTTVDNEQFF.

A few counts support this clone. This rearrangement joins TRBV19 to TRBJ2-3; 8 nucleotides line up with TRBD2. The CDR3 loop spans 17 amino acids. From germline, CDR1 is LNHDA and CDR2 SQIVND (reference sequence). Unmatched junction bases numbered 7, after V lost 0 bases and J lost 2 bases. The CDR3 reads CASSIESSGGLTDTQYF. DNA for the CDR3: TGTGCCAGTAGTATAGAGTCTTCGGGGGGGCTCACAGATACGCAGTATTTT.

The chain couples TRBV19 to TRBJ1-2; D unresolved. In germline, CDR1 is LNHDA, CDR2 SQIVND (reference sequence). Trimming removed 3 bases at V and 0 bases at J, with 11 bases between. This CDR3 is built from 15 residues. In nucleotides, the CDR3 is TGTGCCAGTAGTATGTCGACAACATCTAACTATGGCTACACCTTC. This sequence encodes CASSMSTTSNYGYTF.

A single count supports this clone. This chain uses TRBV5-6 with TRBJ2-7, with D possibly matching TRBD2 (6 bases). This CDR3 is built from 15 residues. Germline lookup yields CDR1 SGHDT and CDR2 YYEEEE. The ends were cut back, 1 base at V and 0 bases at J, with 11 bases in the middle. This chain's CDR3 is CASSLFGGISYEQYF. As DNA, the CDR3 is TGTGCCAGCAGCTTGTTTGGAGGGATCTCCTACGAGCAGTACTTC.

The sample holds a few counts of this clone. The chain combines TRBV29-1 with TRBJ1-1; 9 bases line up with TRBD1. Trimming cost V 1 base and J 5 bases; bases outside gene matches: 2. The CDR3 loop spans 13 amino acids. Germline values: CDR1 SQVTM, CDR2 ANQGSEA. Here the CDR3 DNA reads TGCAGCGTTGAAGGGACAGGGGAAACTGAAGCTTTCTTT. It specifies CSVEGTGETEAFF.

This clone turned up a few times. This chain joins TRBV13 and TRBJ2-7, with TRBD1 as a possible D gene (8 bases). Germline loops: CDR1 PRHDT, CDR2 FYEKMQ (reference sequence). V lost 4 bases, J lost 7 bases, and 23 bases lay in between. The CDR3 is made up of 16 amino acids. The CDR3 sequence is CASSYTGGATGPEQYF. As DNA, the CDR3 is TGTGCCAGCAGCTACACAGGGGGGGCGACCGGACCAGAGCAGTACTTC.

This clone came up a few times. This rearrangement joins TRBV30 to TRBJ2-1; 11 bases line up with TRBD2. The CDR3 is 13 residues long. V gave up 2 bases and J gave up 12 bases; unmatched junction bases: 6. Germline assignment: CDR1 GTSNPN and CDR2 SVGIG (reference sequence). The CDR3 coding sequence is TGTGCCTGGAGTAGTACTAGCGGGAGTGCGCAGTTCTTC. Its protein is CAWSSTSGSAQFF.

The chain is built from TRBV4-2 and TRBJ1-1; TRBD1 matches 7 bases. The CDR3 length is 16 residues. CDR1 LGHNA and CDR2 YNFKEQ come from the germline V gene. J gave up 9 bases and V 0 bases, and 13 bases lay outside the gene matches. CDR3 region: CASSQDLTRDRPQAFF. The CDR3 region has the DNA TGTGCCAGCAGCCAAGATCTGACCCGGGACAGACCTCAAGCTTTCTTT.

The chain couples TRBV15 to TRBJ2-1; possible D gene TRBD1, 7 bases. V lost 1 base to trimming and J lost 0 bases, with 19 bases between them. Germline CDR1 LNHNV, CDR2 YYDKDF (reference sequence). The CDR3 totals 19 residues. CDR3 DNA sequence: TGTGCCACCAGCAGAGTCCTTGCGGGACAGCCGAGCTCCTACAATGAGCAGTTCTTC. As protein: CATSRVLAGQPSSYNEQFF.

The chain has TRBV30 and TRBJ1-5; 11 nucleotides align to TRBD1. V trimming: 5 bases; J trimming: 7 bases; junction bases outside the gene matches: 10. CDR1 is GTSNPN and CDR2 is SVGIG in the germline V gene (reference sequence). CDR3 length equals 15 residues. The CDR3 region is CAWGRRTGGAQPQHF. CDR3 DNA: TGTGCCTGGGGTCGTAGGACAGGGGGCGCGCAGCCCCAGCATTTT.

The rearrangement joins TRBV6-1 to TRBJ2-1, with D maybe TRBD2 (6 bases). CDR3 length: 12 residues. Trimming pared 6 bases from V and 6 bases from J, leaving 9 bases between. Germline V CDR1 and CDR2: MNHNS, SASEGT. The CDR3 DNA sequence: TGTGCCAGCAGGGTGGGGGGCAATGAGCAGTTCTTC. As protein: CASRVGGNEQFF.

The chain's CDR3 is CASSGADRVSNNEQFF. CDR3 DNA sequence: TGTGCCAGCAGTGGTGCGGACAGGGTGTCGAACAATGAGCAGTTCTTC. The V and J genes are TRBV28 and TRBJ2-1, with 8 bases matching TRBD1. The length of the CDR3 is 16 residues. V gave up 5 bases and J gave up 5 bases; unmatched junction bases: 11. CDR1 is MDHEN and CDR2 is SYDVKM in the germline V gene.

The chain has TRBV12-5 and TRBJ1-2, with 9 bases identical to TRBD1. Germline V gene data show CDR1 as LGHNT and CDR2 as FRNRAP. The CDR3 is made up of 18 amino acids. V was clipped by 3 bases and J by 0 bases; unmatched bases: 11. This CDR3 is CASGLRHGTGFTNYGYTF. The DNA of the CDR3 is TGTGCTAGTGGTTTACGACACGGGACAGGGTTTACTAACTATGGCTACACCTTC.

Note on this clone: The same CDR3 arises from other DNA sequences in this sample as well. CDR3 nucleotide sequence: TGTGCCAGCAGCCCTGGGACAGGGATCTATGGCTACACCTTC. It codes for CASSPGTGIYGYTF. This chain uses TRBV28 with TRBJ1-2; 9 nucleotides match TRBD1. Germline CDR1 reads MDHEN; CDR2 reads SYDVKM. This CDR3 is built from 14 residues. J lost 4 bases, V lost 6 bases, and 6 bases had no gene match.

The table lists this clone with a few counts. V is TRBV7-9 and J is TRBJ2-2; D remains unclear. CDR3 length equals 12 residues. Germline V lookup: CDR1 SEHNR, CDR2 FQNEAQ (reference sequence). Trimming removed 3 bases at V and 5 bases at J, with 4 bases between. CDR3 region: CASSFQTGELFF. CDR3 bases: TGTGCCAGCAGCTTTCAAACCGGGGAGCTGTTTTTT.

The chain carries TRBV7-9 and TRBJ2-5; 9 nucleotides agree with TRBD2. J gave up 2 bases and V 3 bases, and 4 bases lay outside the gene matches. This CDR3 comprises 15 residues. Germline CDR1 and CDR2: SEHNR and FQNEAQ (reference sequence). CDR3 sequence: CASSLMSGRQETQYF. The CDR3 DNA follows: TGTGCCAGCAGCTTGATGAGCGGGAGGCAAGAGACCCAGTACTTC. The whole variable domain, filled in from reference TRBV7-9 and TRBJ2-5, reads DTGVSQNPRHKITKRGQNVTFRCDPISEHNRLYWYRQTLGQGPEFLTYFQNEAQLEKSRLLSDRFSAERPKGSFSTLEIQRTEQGDSAMYLCASSLMSGRQETQYFGPGTRLLVL.

The sample holds a few counts of this clone. The CDR3 region has the DNA TGTGCCTGGGAAGGACAGGGTAGCGAAAAACTGTTTTTT. Its translation is CAWEGQGSEKLFF. The chain carries TRBV30 and TRBJ1-4, with TRBD1 matching over 8 bases. In germline, CDR1 is GTSNPN, CDR2 SVGIG (reference sequence). J gave up 8 bases and V 5 bases, and 7 bases lay outside the gene matches. This CDR3 contains 13 residues.

In its sample, this clone was seen a few times. This chain uses TRBV19 with TRBJ2-7; tentatively, D is TRBD1 (5 bases). CDR1 is LNHDA and CDR2 is SQIVND in the germline V gene (reference sequence). The V and J ends lost 2 bases and 6 bases respectively, with 11 bases between them. The CDR3 length is 13 residues. The CDR3 DNA follows: TGTGCCAGTAGTATACGAGACAGAATCGAGCAGTACTTC. Translating gives CASSIRDRIEQYF.

The V gene is TRBV27, the J gene TRBJ1-2; a weak D match, TRBD1 (5 bases). This CDR3 is built from 12 residues. Trimming stripped 2 bases from V and 7 bases from J, with 8 bases between. CDR1 is MNHEY, CDR2 SMNVEV, per germline (reference sequence). The DNA of the CDR3 is TGTGCCAGCAGTTTAAACGGGGGTGGCTACACCTTC. Its protein product is CASSLNGGGYTF.

The chain has TRBV29-1 and TRBJ2-3; D possibly corresponds to TRBD1 (7 bases). The length of the CDR3 is 12 residues. The germline CDR1 and CDR2 sequences are SQVTM and ANQGSEA. Here the CDR3 DNA reads TGCAGTGGACAGGAGGGCGCAGATACGCAGTATTTT. Its protein product is CSGQEGADTQYF.

This clone was observed a few times. The chain uses TRBV29-1 and TRBJ2-1; D possibly corresponds to TRBD2 (6 bases). This CDR3 spans 13 amino acids. Trimming took 7 bases from V and 10 from J, leaving 20 bases between them. The germline CDR1 and CDR2 sequences are SQVTM and ANQGSEA. DNA for the CDR3: TGCAGCGGGAGGGTAAGCTACGAGGGGGAGCAGTTCTTC. This translates into CSGRVSYEGEQFF.

This clone was seen more than once but under ten times. The chain recombines TRBV14 with TRBJ2-1; 9 bases line up with TRBD2. The germline gives CDR1 SGHDN, CDR2 FVKESK. The J segment lost 6 bases and the V segment lost 4 bases, leaving 7 bases of the junction unmatched. This CDR3 spans 15 amino acids. CDR3 residues: CASSPILAGLNEQFF. The CDR3 bases are TGTGCCAGCAGCCCGATACTAGCGGGCCTCAATGAGCAGTTCTTC.

This clone came up a few times. The chain couples TRBV7-9 to TRBJ2-2; TRBD2 might be the D (6 bases). Trimming took off 0 bases at V and 2 bases at J, with 7 bases between the two ends. CDR3 size: 15 residues. CDR1 and CDR2 from the germline V gene are SEHNR and FQNEAQ (reference sequence). CDR3 residues: CASSLAEGNTGELFF. The CDR3, as DNA: TGTGCCAGCAGCTTAGCGGAGGGAAACACCGGGGAGCTGTTTTTT.